One sample yielded the 28 T cell receptor beta chains listed below, sequenced in a study of Graves' ophthalmopathy and Graves' hyperthyroidism. The study amplified TCR beta CDR3 regions using RNA transcripts. A first-round RT-PCR used HTBI primers, followed by a second-round multiplex PCR. TCRdb itself ran the multiplex PCR reads through MiXCR, one entry per CDR3 protein. The sample shows about 220,000 distinct CDR3 sequences, about 22% of them seen only once. Sequenced: peripheral blood. Receptors originate from a woman aged 45-60 years with Graves' ophthalmopathy.

The sample holds many counts of this clonotype. This chain joins TRBV6-5 and TRBJ2-5; 7 bases align to TRBD2. The junction had 8 bases not matched to a gene; V was cut back by 5 bases and J by 5 bases. The CDR3 is 14 residues long. Germline CDR1 is MNHEY and CDR2 is SVGAGI. The CDR3 nucleotides are TGTGCCAGCAGTAACCCAGGGAGGGAGGAGACCCAGTACTTC. The encoded protein is CASSNPGREETQYF.

This clonotype has at least ten counts. The rearrangement joins TRBV6-1 to TRBJ2-7, with TRBD2 matching 11 bases. CDR3 length: 20 amino acids. The germline V gene encodes CDR1 MNHNS and CDR2 SASEGT. Trimming removed 2 bases from V and 2 bases from J; junction bases left unmatched: 17. DNA for the CDR3: TGTGCCAGCAGTGAAATCCTTGCCGGACCCGGGACTAGCGGCGCCTACGAGCAGTACTTC. It specifies CASSEILAGPGTSGAYEQYF.

V is TRBV20-1 and J is TRBJ2-5; D is possibly TRBD2 (6 bases). This CDR3 is 15 amino acids long. Germline CDR1 DFQATT, CDR2 SNEGSKA (reference sequence). V was cut by 0 bases and J by 4 bases, with 15 bases left in between. The CDR3: CSARDGSASAETQYF. The DNA of the CDR3 is TGCAGTGCTAGAGATGGGTCCGCTAGCGCAGAGACCCAGTACTTC.

This clonotype was observed at least ten times. The chain has TRBV9 and TRBJ2-2, with D tentatively TRBD1 or TRBD2 (5 bases each). Germline values: CDR1 SGDLS, CDR2 YYNGEE. This CDR3 has 13 residues. The V end was cut by 3 bases, the J end by 4 bases, with 7 bases between. In DNA form, the CDR3 reads TGTGCCAGCAGCGACGGGACCACCGGGGAGCTGTTTTTT. Its protein is CASSDGTTGELFF.

This clonotype showed up many times. The V gene is TRBV19, the J gene TRBJ2-5; TRBD2 matches at 9 bases. Germline lookup yields CDR1 LNHDA and CDR2 SQIVND (reference sequence). The V segment lost 2 bases and the J segment 3 bases; nucleotides outside the gene matches: 4. CDR3 length equals 15 residues. The CDR3, as DNA: TGTGCCAGTAGTATATGGGCTAGCGGGAAAGAGACCCAGTACTTC. This encodes CASSIWASGKETQYF.

The chain has TRBV3-1 and TRBJ1-1, with D uncertain. The CDR3 runs to 18 residues. Looked up from germline, CDR1 is LGHDT and CDR2 is YNNKEL (reference sequence). V lost 0 bases to trimming and J lost 3 bases, with 20 bases between them. CDR3 sequence (DNA): TGTGCCAGCAGCCAAGATAGGCTGGGGTCCTGGGTGGACACTGAAGCTTTCTTT. Translated: CASSQDRLGSWVDTEAFF. Full variable domain (outside the CDR3, taken from reference TRBV3-1 and TRBJ1-1): DTAVSQTPKYLVTQMGNDKSIKCEQNLGHDTMYWYKQDSKKFLKIMFSYNNKELIINETVPNRFSPKSPDKAHLNLHINSLELGDSAVYFCASSQDRLGSWVDTEAFFGQGTRLTVV.

As for this clonotype: A read error may be the cause here, since a much bigger clone is one base away. The chain combines TRBV2 with TRBJ1-2; 11 bases line up with TRBD1. The CDR3 covers 17 residues. In germline, CDR1 is SNHLY, CDR2 FYNNEI. V gave up 1 base and J gave up 2 bases; unmatched junction bases: 6. For the CDR3, the DNA is TGTGCCAGCAGTGAAGGGACAGGGGGCTTTTCAAACTATGGCTACACCTTC. Translating it yields CASSEGTGGFSNYGYTF. Combining the CDR3 with reference TRBV2 and TRBJ1-2 gives the whole variable domain EPEVTQTPSHQVTQMGQEVILRCVPISNHLYFYWYRQILGQKVEFLVSFYNNEISEKSEIFDDQFSVERPDGSNFTLKIRSTKLEDSAMYFCASSEGTGGFSNYGYTFGSGTRLTVV.

Many counts were recorded for this clonotype. V is TRBV6-1 and J is TRBJ1-2, with D possibly being TRBD1 (5 bases). Germline CDR1 MNHNS, CDR2 SASEGT. CDR3 size: 13 residues. V was pared by 0 bases and J by 8 bases, with 10 bases between. Written as DNA, the CDR3 is TGTGCCAGCAGTGAAGCCGCGTGGGGGGGCTACACCTTC. This translates into CASSEAAWGGYTF.

Note on this clonotype: A single base separates this from a much larger clone, so it may be a read error. This chain's CDR3 is CATKYPGGTEAFF. In nucleotides, the CDR3 is TGTGCTACAAAGTACCCGGGGGGCACTGAAGCTTTCTTT. The V call is TRBV24-1, the J call TRBJ1-1, with D maybe TRBD1 (5 bases). The CDR3 is 13 residues long. Germline V lookup: CDR1 KGHDR, CDR2 SFDVKD.

This clonotype was recorded many times. The chain recombines TRBV5-1 with TRBJ2-7; D possibly corresponds to TRBD2 (6 bases). CDR1 is SGHRS and CDR2 is YFSETQ in the germline V gene. Trimming removed 4 bases from V and 3 bases from J, with 17 bases in between. The CDR3 contains 15 residues. CDR3 sequence reads: CASSHAGPPIYEQYF. As DNA, the CDR3 is TGCGCCAGCAGCCATGCGGGACCGCCTATCTACGAGCAGTACTTC.

This clonotype was detected ten times or more. The chain couples TRBV3-1 to TRBJ1-2; D is uncertain. Trimming left V 3 bases short and J 8 bases short, with 10 bases between. Germline assignment: CDR1 LGHDT and CDR2 YNNKEL (reference sequence). This CDR3 contains 12 residues. The CDR3 is CASSHPRGGYTF. The CDR3 DNA sequence: TGTGCCAGCAGCCACCCGCGGGGAGGCTACACCTTC.

The sample holds many counts of this clonotype. This chain joins TRBV6-5 and TRBJ2-3; no reliable D call. CDR3 length equals 13 residues. V lost 6 bases and J 6 bases, leaving 13 bases between the germline ends. Germline assignment: CDR1 MNHEY and CDR2 SVGAGI. CDR3 DNA: TGTGCCAGCAGCAGAGACCCCCCCGATACGCAGTATTTT. This sequence encodes CASSRDPPDTQYF.

This clonotype appeared many times. The J gene is TRBJ1-5, the V gene TRBV18; D unresolved. V shed 0 bases and J shed 5 bases, with 11 bases lying between them. The length of the CDR3 is 15 residues. Looked up from germline, CDR1 is KGHSH and CDR2 is LQKENI. CDR3 nucleotides: TGTGCCAGCTCACCACCGAACCTGGGCGATCAGCCCCAGCATTTT. Its translation is CASSPPNLGDQPQHF.

The genes are TRBV28 and TRBJ2-7, with TRBD1 matching 8 bases. Trimming took 6 bases from V and 3 from J; bases not matched to a gene: 7. Germline CDR1 is MDHEN and CDR2 is SYDVKM. There are 14 residues in the CDR3. The DNA for the CDR3 is TGTGCCAGCAGGCCACGGGACAGGCTCTACGAGCAGTACTTC. Its translation: CASRPRDRLYEQYF.

The rearrangement links TRBV9 to TRBJ2-6, with D possibly matching TRBD1 (6 bases). The CDR3 spans 16 residues. In germline, CDR1 is SGDLS, CDR2 YYNGEE. V dropped 4 bases and J dropped 4 bases, with 15 bases sitting between them. The CDR3 sequence: CASSSDRSAGANVLTF. In nucleotides, the CDR3 is TGTGCCAGCAGCTCCGACAGGTCGGCGGGGGCCAACGTCCTGACTTTC.

The chain joins TRBV2 to TRBJ1-2; D gene unclear. Germline CDR1 SNHLY, CDR2 FYNNEI. The CDR3 sequence is 13 residues long. The V gene lost 3 bases and the J gene lost 1 base, with 6 bases spanning the gap. CDR3: CASSEDYNYGYTF. In nucleotides, the CDR3 is TGTGCCAGCAGTGAGGATTATAACTATGGCTACACCTTC.

The rearrangement links TRBV6-2 or TRBV6-3 to TRBJ2-7, with a possible D match to TRBD2 (6 bases). Germline CDR1 is MNHEY and CDR2 is SVGEGT. The CDR3 sequence is 20 residues long. Trimming stripped 3 bases from V and 3 bases from J, with 30 bases between. CDR3 sequence: CASSYPPAGKSNNLYYEQYF. The CDR3 nucleotides read TGTGCCAGCAGTTATCCCCCCGCGGGGAAGAGCAACAACCTTTACTACGAGCAGTACTTC.

This clonotype has only a few counts. The chain is built from TRBV10-3 and TRBJ1-1; D may be TRBD1 (6 bases). The germline CDR1 and CDR2 sequences are ENHRY and SYGVKD. The CDR3 extends over 15 amino acids. The V gene lost 4 bases and the J gene lost 2 bases, with 14 bases spanning the gap. For the CDR3, the DNA is TGTGCCATCAGTGCTACCAGGGGAACTAACACTGAAGCTTTCTTT. Its protein is CAISATRGTNTEAFF.

The table lists this clonotype with many counts. The chain carries TRBV5-1 and TRBJ1-2, with D maybe TRBD1 (6 bases). V dropped 0 bases and J dropped 2 bases, with 14 bases sitting between them. This CDR3 is built from 16 residues. Germline values: CDR1 SGHRS, CDR2 YFSETQ. The CDR3 here is CASSLVRGNWNYGYTF. The DNA for the CDR3 is TGCGCCAGCAGCTTGGTAAGGGGGAACTGGAACTATGGCTACACCTTC.

This clonotype was detected many times. V is TRBV30 and J is TRBJ2-2; 7 bases map to TRBD1. This CDR3 is built from 13 residues. Trimming cost V 4 bases and J 3 bases; bases outside gene matches: 2. The germline V gene encodes CDR1 GTSNPN and CDR2 SVGIG (reference sequence). The CDR3 DNA reads as TGTGCCTGGATACAGGGGTACACCGGGGAGCTGTTTTTT. It is translated as CAWIQGYTGELFF.

The V gene is TRBV19, the J gene TRBJ2-2; 7 bases agree with TRBD2. Trimming removed 11 bases from V and 0 bases from J; junction bases left unmatched: 6. The CDR3 runs 14 residues. Germline values: CDR1 LNHDA, CDR2 SQIVND (reference sequence). The CDR3 protein is CAGSGTANTGELFF. In nucleotides, the CDR3 is TGTGCCGGAAGCGGGACCGCGAACACCGGGGAGCTGTTTTTT.

This clonotype was seen ten or more times. This sequence joins TRBV7-8 and TRBJ1-1; D is perhaps TRBD1 (5 bases). The CDR3 extends over 14 amino acids. Trimming pared 2 bases from V and 3 bases from J, leaving 10 bases between. Germline V gene data show CDR1 as SGHVS and CDR2 as FQNEAQ. The CDR3 here is CASSLTGLYTEAFF. The DNA of the CDR3 is TGTGCCAGCAGCTTAACAGGACTCTACACTGAAGCTTTCTTT.

The V and J genes are TRBV12-3 or TRBV12-4 and TRBJ1-2; 7 positions agree with TRBD1. The ends lost 5 bases at V and 8 bases at J; junction bases unmatched: 11. This CDR3 spans 14 amino acids. In nucleotides, the CDR3 is TGTGCCAGCAGTCCCCGGACAGGCCTGGGCGGCTACACCTTC. Its protein is CASSPRTGLGGYTF.

In its sample, this clonotype was seen many times. The V call is TRBV19, the J call TRBJ1-5, with TRBD1 identical over 11 bases. The CDR3 covers 16 residues. Germline V gene sequence: CDR1 LNHDA, CDR2 SQIVND (reference sequence). J gave up 6 bases and V 10 bases, and 14 bases lay outside the gene matches. The CDR3 protein is CATKDRGLIEGQPQHF. CDR3 nucleotides: TGTGCCACGAAGGACAGGGGGCTGATTGAGGGTCAGCCCCAGCATTTT.

There are a few counts of this clonotype. CDR3 protein: CSASTSGTGELFF. In nucleotides, the CDR3 is TGCAGTGCGAGTACTAGCGGCACCGGGGAGCTGTTTTTT. V is TRBV20-1 and J is TRBJ2-2; 8 nucleotides match TRBD2. Germline values: CDR1 DFQATT, CDR2 SNEGSKA (reference sequence). Unmatched junction bases numbered 4, after V lost 6 bases and J lost 4 bases. The CDR3 loop spans 13 amino acids.

The J gene is TRBJ1-5, the V gene TRBV30; the D gene is possibly TRBD1 (5 bases). The V and J ends lost 2 bases and 2 bases respectively, with 28 bases between them. This CDR3 is built from 20 residues. CDR1 is GTSNPN, CDR2 SVGIG, per germline (reference sequence). The CDR3 here is CAWSTRGLGDDPRGNQPQHF. CDR3 DNA: TGTGCCTGGAGTACCCGAGGTTTGGGGGACGACCCGAGAGGCAATCAGCCCCAGCATTTT.

There are many counts of this clonotype. The chain is built from TRBV12-3 or TRBV12-4 and TRBJ1-5; 11 bases match TRBD1. This CDR3 has 14 residues. V dropped 7 bases and J dropped 7; count of bases not matched to a gene: 6. CDR3 protein: CASNHGDRGQPQHF. The CDR3 region has the DNA TGTGCCAGCAACCATGGGGACAGGGGGCAGCCCCAGCATTTT.

This clonotype was observed many times. The chain combines TRBV6-4 with TRBJ1-1; the D gene is possibly TRBD1 (5 bases). The CDR3 spans 12 residues. Germline V lookup: CDR1 MRHNA, CDR2 SNTAGT. With 2 bases removed from V and 12 bases from J, the gap between germline ends came to 13 bases. The DNA for the CDR3 is TGTGCCAGCAGTGACGGGGGTGCAGGAACTTTCTTT. Protein: CASSDGGAGTFF.